This TCR beta chain derives from a study of blood T cell repertoires in COVID-19. On the study more broadly: Nucleic acid was either cDNA or gDNA, and it came from T cells, B-cell-depleted T cells, or PBMCs.

Authors' data handling: Amplification of reference gene primers was used by the study to estimate nucleated cell counts. Sequenced by immunoSEQ multiplex PCR; TCRdb stores in-frame clones only, minus some. V and J calls and clone size follow that table, whereas D and trimming were derived from the DNA. In the table there are 140,000 or so clones, over 65% of which are singletons. Germline trimming cut 5 bases from V and 2 bases from J; bases unmatched to any gene: 8. Looked up from germline, CDR1 is LNHDA and CDR2 is SQIVND (reference sequence). The CDR3 totals 16 residues. This chain connects TRBV19 to TRBJ2-3, with 9 bases matching TRBD2. The specimen was peripheral blood. The TCR originated in a human donor in a cohort sampled during active COVID-19. CDR3 region: CASSGTSHTSTDTQYF. The CDR3 region has the DNA TGTGCCAGTAGTGGGACTAGCCATACCTCCACAGATACGCAGTATTTT. The full variable domain, with the rest looked up from reference TRBV19 and TRBJ2-3, is DGGITQSPKYLFRKEGQNVTLSCEQNLNHDAMYWYRQDPGQGLRLIYYSQIVNDFQKGDIAEGYSVSREKKESFPLTVTSAQKNPTAFYLCASSGTSHTSTDTQYFGPGTRLTVL.